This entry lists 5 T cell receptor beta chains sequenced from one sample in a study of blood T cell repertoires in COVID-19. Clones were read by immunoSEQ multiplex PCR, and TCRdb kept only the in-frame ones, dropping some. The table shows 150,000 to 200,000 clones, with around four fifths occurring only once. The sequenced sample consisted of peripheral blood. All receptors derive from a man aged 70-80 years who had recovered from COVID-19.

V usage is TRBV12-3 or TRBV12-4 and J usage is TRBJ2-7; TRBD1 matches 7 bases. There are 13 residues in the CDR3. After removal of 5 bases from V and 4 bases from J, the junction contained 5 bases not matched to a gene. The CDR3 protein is CASSITGAYEQYF. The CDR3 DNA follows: TGTGCCAGCAGTATTACAGGGGCTTACGAGCAGTACTTC.

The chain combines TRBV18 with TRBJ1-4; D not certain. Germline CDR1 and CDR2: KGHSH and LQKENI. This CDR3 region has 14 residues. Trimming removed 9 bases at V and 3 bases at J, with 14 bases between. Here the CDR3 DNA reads TGTGCCAGTTCCCAGGTAGTGGCTAATGAAAAACTGTTTTTT. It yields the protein CASSQVVANEKLFF.

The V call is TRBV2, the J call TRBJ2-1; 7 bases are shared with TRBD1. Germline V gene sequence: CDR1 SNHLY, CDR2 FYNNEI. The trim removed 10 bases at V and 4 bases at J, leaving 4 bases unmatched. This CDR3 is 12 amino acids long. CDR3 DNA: TGTGCCACCTCGGGACAGTACAATGAGCAGTTCTTC. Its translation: CATSGQYNEQFF.

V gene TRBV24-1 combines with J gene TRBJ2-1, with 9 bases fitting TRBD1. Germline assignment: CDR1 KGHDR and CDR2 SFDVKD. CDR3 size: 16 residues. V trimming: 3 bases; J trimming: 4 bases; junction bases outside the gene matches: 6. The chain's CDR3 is CATSDGGQGLYNEQFF. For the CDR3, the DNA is TGTGCCACCAGTGATGGGGGACAGGGTCTGTACAATGAGCAGTTCTTC.

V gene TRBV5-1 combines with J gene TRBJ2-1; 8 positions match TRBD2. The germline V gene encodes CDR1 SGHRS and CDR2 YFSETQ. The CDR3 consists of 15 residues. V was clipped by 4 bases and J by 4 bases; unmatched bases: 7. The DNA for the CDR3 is TGCGCCAGCAGCCCGGGACTAGGCGTATACAATGAGCAGTTCTTC. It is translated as CASSPGLGVYNEQFF. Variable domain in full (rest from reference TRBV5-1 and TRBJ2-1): KAGVTQTPRYLIKTRGQQVTLSCSPISGHRSVSWYQQTPGQGLQFLFEYFSETQRNKGNFPGRFSGRQFSNSRSEMNVSTLELGDSALYLCASSPGLGVYNEQFFGPGTRLTVL.